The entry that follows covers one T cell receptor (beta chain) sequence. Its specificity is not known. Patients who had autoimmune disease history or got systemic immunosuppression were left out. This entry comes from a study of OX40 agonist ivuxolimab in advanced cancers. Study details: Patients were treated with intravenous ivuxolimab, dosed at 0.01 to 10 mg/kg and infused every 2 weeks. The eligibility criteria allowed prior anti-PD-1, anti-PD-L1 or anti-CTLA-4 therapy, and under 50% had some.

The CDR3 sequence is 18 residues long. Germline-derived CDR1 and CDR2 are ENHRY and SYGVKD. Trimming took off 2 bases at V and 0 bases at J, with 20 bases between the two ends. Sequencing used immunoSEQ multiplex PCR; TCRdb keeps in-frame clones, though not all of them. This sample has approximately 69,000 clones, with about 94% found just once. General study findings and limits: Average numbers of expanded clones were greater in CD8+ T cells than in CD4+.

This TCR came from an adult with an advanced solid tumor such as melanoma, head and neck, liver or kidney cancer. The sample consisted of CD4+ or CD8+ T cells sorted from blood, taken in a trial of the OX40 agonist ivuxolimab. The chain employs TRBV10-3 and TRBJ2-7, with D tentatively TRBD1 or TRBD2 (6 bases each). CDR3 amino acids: CAISEGGPFQRGSYEQYF. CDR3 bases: TGTGCCATCAGTGAGGGGGGGCCTTTCCAAAGGGGCTCCTACGAGCAGTACTTC.